This T cell receptor beta chain is drawn from a study of beta chain features in type 1 diabetes. Regarding the study as a whole: Compared to healthy donors, patients appeared to have naive, central memory and Treg TCRB repertoires that were more alike. Researchers report that Type 1 diabetes patients had moderately but significantly shorter TCRB CDR3s across all four CD4+ subsets.

Expressed TCRB transcripts were sequenced after all isolated RNA was converted to cDNA. The table came from immunoSEQ multiplex PCR; TCRdb's copy has only in-frame clones and leaves some out. The sample gives 330,000 or so clones, less than 15% of which show up once; under 8.5% is in the top ten. This clone was picked up many times. Its antigen is still unknown. V shed 5 bases and J 1 base; nucleotides not matched to a gene: 9. Germline V gene lookup returns CDR1 MGHDK and CDR2 SYGVNS. The CDR3 is 17 amino acids. Sequencing was carried out using central memory CD4+ T cells from blood. The source is a man aged 30 to 45 in good health. The J gene is TRBJ2-3, the V gene TRBV25-1, with 10 bases aligning to TRBD2. The CDR3: CASSPEAGGPGTDTQYF. CDR3 coding DNA: TGTGCCAGCAGTCCGGAAGCGGGAGGGCCGGGCACAGATACGCAGTATTTT.